This is a list of T cell receptor beta chains from one sample in a study of T cell repertoires in cytomegalovirus infection. TCRdb processed the reads anew with MiXCR; each CDR3 protein has one entry. The table lists about 330,000 distinct CDR3 sequences, 8% to 10% of them singletons, with 3.5% to 4.5% in the top ten. Sample: PBMCs. The receptors originated from a human donor in good health (CMV status not recorded). Some clones in this sample may be carry-over from other donors' samples. CDR3s include the opening cysteine and the closing phenylalanine or tryptophan. Fields, in order: V gene, J gene, clone size, D gene, CDR3 DNA, CDR3 protein. The D gene is left open where the match is weak. Not every row has a clone size; where given, it reads once, few, many or a size class.

TRBV10-1,TRBJ2-1,many,TRBD2,TGCGCCAGCAGTGAGTCTGCTAGCGGGAGGTACAATGAGCAGTTCTTC,CASSESASGRYNEQFF
TRBV27,TRBJ2-3,many,NA,TGTGCCAGCAGTTTACAAACAGGGTTGGGTACGCAGTATTTT,CASSLQTGLGTQYF
TRBV7-8,TRBJ2-1,many,NA,TGTGCCAGCAGCTTGCAGACCTACAATGAGCAGTTCTTC,CASSLQTYNEQFF
TRBV11-2,TRBJ2-3,few,TRBD2,TGTGCCAGCAGCCAAGAATGGCGGGGGGGCTGGGATACGCAGTATTTT,CASSQEWRGGWDTQYF
TRBV7-2,TRBJ1-1,many,NA,TGTGCCAGCAGGTTTCAACCAGATAGGGACACTGAAGCTTTCTTT,CASRFQPDRDTEAFF
TRBV7-2,TRBJ2-1,many,TRBD1,TGTGCCAGCAGCTTAACCCCGGGGACAGGCTGGAGCTCCTACAATGAGCAGTTCTTC,CASSLTPGTGWSSYNEQFF
TRBV7-6,TRBJ2-3,few,TRBD1,TGTGCCAGCAGCTTAGCCGGAAGACAGGGGAGCACAGATACGCAGTATTTT,CASSLAGRQGSTDTQYF
TRBV4-1,TRBJ1-5,NA,NA,TGTGCCAGCAGATCGACCGAGATTAGCAATCAGCCCCAGCATTTT,CASRSTEISNQPQHF
TRBV2,TRBJ2-5,NA,NA,TGTGCCAGCAGCGCCGGGACACAAAAGAGGGAGACCCAGTACTTC,CASSAGTQKRETQYF
TRBV6-5,TRBJ2-7,few,TRBD2,TGTGCCAGCAGTTACTCCCCCGGGAGGGAGTACGAGCAGTACTTC,CASSYSPGREYEQYF
TRBV18,TRBJ2-5,NA,TRBD1,TGTGCCAGCTCACCACCGAGAGGGACAGGGGGGCAAGAGACCCAGTACTTC,CASSPPRGTGGQETQYF
TRBV7-9,TRBJ2-6,NA,TRBD1,TGTGCCAGCAGCCAATCACAGGGGAAGAAAGGTGGGGCCAACGTCCTGACTTTC,CASSQSQGKKGGANVLTF
TRBV6-2/TRBV6-3,TRBJ2-7,few,NA,TGTGCCAGCAGTATCCCCGGCGAAAGGGGTATCTACGAGCAGTACTTC,CASSIPGERGIYEQYF
TRBV25-1,TRBJ1-3,many,TRBD1,TGTGCCAGCAGTGGCAGGGGGAGAGGAAACACCATATATTTT,CASSGRGRGNTIYF
TRBV19,TRBJ1-5,many,NA,TGTGCCAGTAGCGACAGGTCGGGAGGCAATCAGCCCCAGCATTTT,CASSDRSGGNQPQHF
TRBV4-3,TRBJ2-7,NA,NA,TGCGCCAGCAGCCAAGGGCACCGCCAAGAGGACGAGCAGTACTTC,CASSQGHRQEDEQYF
TRBV7-3,TRBJ2-3,many,TRBD2,TGTGCCAGCAGCTTACGAGCGGGGAGCACAGATACGCAGTATTTT,CASSLRAGSTDTQYF
TRBV10-3,TRBJ2-7,NA,NA,TGTGCCATCAAGGGGAACGATGTCTACGAGCAGTACTTC,CAIKGNDVYEQYF
TRBV4-2,TRBJ2-7,few,NA,TGTGCCAGCAGCCTAGGGGTCTCCTACGAGCAGTACTTC,CASSLGVSYEQYF
TRBV19,TRBJ1-5,many,NA,TGTGCCAGTAAGGTCGGTTTCTTCGGCAATCAGCCCCAGCATTTT,CASKVGFFGNQPQHF
TRBV7-9,TRBJ2-4,NA,NA,TGTGCCAGCAGCTTAGTGACAGGACCCAAAAACATTCAGTACTTC,CASSLVTGPKNIQYF
TRBV6-6,TRBJ1-3,NA,NA,TGTGCCAGCAGTTACTCCCCGGCCAACTCTGGAAACACCATATATTTT,CASSYSPANSGNTIYF
TRBV7-2,TRBJ2-4,many,TRBD2,TGTGCCAGCAGCTTCTACCGGGGGGACATTCAGTACTTC,CASSFYRGDIQYF
TRBV7-3,TRBJ1-5,few,NA,TGTGCCAGCAGCTTAGTTCGCTCTCAGCCCCAGCATTTT,CASSLVRSQPQHF
TRBV29-1,TRBJ2-2,NA,NA,TGCAGCGTGGATTACACCGGGGAGCTGTTTTTT,CSVDYTGELFF
TRBV25-1,TRBJ2-7,many,NA,TGTGCCAGCAGCGAGAGGGCTGACAACGAGCAGTACTTC,CASSERADNEQYF